The 10 T cell receptor beta chains listed next were all sequenced from one sample in a study of T-cell memory formation after mild COVID-19. TCRdb independently ran MiXCR on the 5' RACE reads; one entry per CDR3 protein. The data show 250,000 to 350,000 distinct CDR3 sequences, 13% to 15% seen once. The sequenced material came from PBMCs or a T cell subset sorted from them (not recorded which). The receptors derive from a man younger than 30 who had mild COVID-19 (a few samples of this study predate the infection). Cell type and time point are not known.

The rearrangement joins TRBV7-7 to TRBJ2-7; D gene uncertain. CDR1 SSHAT and CDR2 FNYEAQ come from the germline V gene (reference sequence). The CDR3 has 16 amino acids. The CDR3: CASSLVVGEEFYEQYV. The CDR3 nucleotides are TGTGCTAGCAGCTTAGTAGTCGGAGAAGAGTTTTACGAGCAGTACGTC.

This clonotype was observed many times. The rearrangement joins TRBV7-9 to TRBJ2-5; unclear D gene. Per germline, CDR1 SEHNR and CDR2 FQNEAQ (reference sequence). V was pared by 6 bases and J by 3 bases, with 8 bases between. The CDR3 extends over 12 amino acids. Here the CDR3 reads CASSRAEETQYF. The DNA of the CDR3 is TGTGCCAGCAGTCGGGCAGAAGAGACCCAGTACTTC.

This clonotype appeared many times. The gene calls are TRBV7-9 and TRBJ2-1, with D perhaps assigned TRBD1 or TRBD2 (5 bases each). The V end was cut by 3 bases, the J end by 5 bases, with 14 bases between. CDR1 is SEHNR and CDR2 is FQNEAQ in the germline V gene (reference sequence). The length of the CDR3 is 15 residues. The CDR3 loop is CASSFVGPGHNEQFF. CDR3 nucleotide sequence: TGTGCCAGCAGCTTTGTGGGACCCGGGCACAATGAGCAGTTCTTC.

This chain joins TRBV5-1 and TRBJ2-3; 7 bases are shared with TRBD2. From germline, CDR1 is SGHRS and CDR2 YFSETQ. The CDR3 is made up of 16 amino acids. Trimming at V came to 3 bases and at J to 0 bases, leaving 7 bases not matched to a gene. CDR3 region: CASSYMTSQSTDTQYF. The CDR3 DNA is TGCGCCAGCAGCTACATGACTAGCCAGAGCACAGATACGCAGTATTTT.

The chain joins TRBV30 to TRBJ1-5; D unresolved. From germline, CDR1 is GTSNPN and CDR2 SVGIG (reference sequence). V gave up 4 bases and J gave up 2 bases, with 9 bases separating them. This CDR3 has 13 residues. The CDR3 region has the DNA TGTGCCTGGACGGTGGCGGGCAATCAGCCCCAGCATTTT. Its translation is CAWTVAGNQPQHF.

The chain employs TRBV6-2 or TRBV6-3 and TRBJ2-7, with 8 nucleotides matching TRBD1. Germline-derived CDR1 and CDR2 are MNHEY and SVGEGT. The V gene end was trimmed by 7 bases and the J gene end by 5 bases; junction bases not matched to a gene: 7. There are 13 residues in the CDR3. CDR3 region: CASTGQGRHEQYF. The CDR3 DNA sequence: TGTGCCAGCACCGGACAGGGACGTCACGAGCAGTACTTC.

The V and J genes are TRBV6-5 and TRBJ2-7, with TRBD1 identical over 7 bases. J gave up 8 bases and V 10 bases, and 14 bases lay outside the gene matches. The CDR3 extends over 13 amino acids. CDR1 and CDR2 (germline): MNHEY, SVGAGI. The CDR3 loop reads CATTGILPRQQYF. DNA for the CDR3: TGTGCCACGACAGGGATCTTACCAAGACAGCAGTACTTC.

There are a few counts of this clonotype. This chain links TRBV6-5 with TRBJ2-2; 7 bases match TRBD1. The J segment lost 1 base and the V segment lost 4 bases, leaving 9 bases of the junction unmatched. CDR1 is MNHEY and CDR2 is SVGAGI in the germline V gene. The CDR3 is 17 residues long. CDR3 sequence (DNA): TGTGCCAGCAGTTGGCGACAGGGTCTCGAGAACACCGGGGAGCTGTTTTTT. Translated: CASSWRQGLENTGELFF.

This clonotype appeared many times. This chain joins TRBV11-2 and TRBJ1-3; D not certain. The germline gives CDR1 SGHAT, CDR2 FQNNGV. CDR3 length: 14 residues. The V end lost 0 bases, the J end lost 2 bases, and 5 bases lay between the germline ends. The CDR3 bases are TGTGCCAGCAGCTTAGATAGGGCTGGAAACACCATATATTTT. This sequence encodes CASSLDRAGNTIYF. Complete variable domain (other parts from reference TRBV11-2 and TRBJ1-3): EAGVAQSPRYKIIEKRQSVAFWCNPISGHATLYWYQQILGQGPKLLIQFQNNGVVDDSQLPKDRFSAERLKGVDSTLKIQPAKLEDSAVYLCASSLDRAGNTIYFGEGSWLTVV.

This clonotype came up a few times. The chain is built from TRBV29-1 and TRBJ2-7, with 10 bases that match TRBD1. CDR3 length: 13 amino acids. Germline CDR1 SQVTM, CDR2 ANQGSEA. J was trimmed by 6 bases and V by 5 bases; bases with no gene match: 7. CDR3 amino acids: CSVPGQGIREQYF. The CDR3 nucleotides read TGCAGCGTTCCGGGACAGGGGATTCGCGAGCAGTACTTC.